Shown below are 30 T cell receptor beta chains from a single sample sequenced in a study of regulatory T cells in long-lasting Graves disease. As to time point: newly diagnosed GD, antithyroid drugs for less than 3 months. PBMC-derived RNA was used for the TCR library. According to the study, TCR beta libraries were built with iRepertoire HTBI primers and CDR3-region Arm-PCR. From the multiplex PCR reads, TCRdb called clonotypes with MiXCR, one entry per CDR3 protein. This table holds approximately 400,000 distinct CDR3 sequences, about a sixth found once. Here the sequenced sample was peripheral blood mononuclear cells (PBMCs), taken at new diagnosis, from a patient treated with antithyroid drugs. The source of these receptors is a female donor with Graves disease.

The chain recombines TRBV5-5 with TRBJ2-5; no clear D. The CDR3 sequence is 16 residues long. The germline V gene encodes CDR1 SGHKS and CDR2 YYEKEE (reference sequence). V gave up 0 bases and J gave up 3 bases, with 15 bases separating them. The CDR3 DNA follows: TGTGCCAGCAGCTTGGAAGTCCCACGACGGGAAGAGACCCAGTACTTC. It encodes CASSLEVPRREETQYF.

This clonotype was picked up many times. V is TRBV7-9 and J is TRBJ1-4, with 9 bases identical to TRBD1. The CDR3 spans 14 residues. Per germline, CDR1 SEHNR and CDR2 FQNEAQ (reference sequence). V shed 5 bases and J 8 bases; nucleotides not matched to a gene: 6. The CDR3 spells CASSLGTGREKLFF. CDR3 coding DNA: TGTGCCAGCAGCCTAGGGACAGGGCGAGAAAAACTGTTTTTT.

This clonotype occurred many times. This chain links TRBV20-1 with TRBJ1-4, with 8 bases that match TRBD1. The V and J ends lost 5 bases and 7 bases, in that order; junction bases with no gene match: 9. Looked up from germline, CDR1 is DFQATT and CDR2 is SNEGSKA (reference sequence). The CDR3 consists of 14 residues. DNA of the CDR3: TGCAGTGCTCCCCGGACAGGGTGGGCTGAAAAACTGTTTTTT. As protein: CSAPRTGWAEKLFF.

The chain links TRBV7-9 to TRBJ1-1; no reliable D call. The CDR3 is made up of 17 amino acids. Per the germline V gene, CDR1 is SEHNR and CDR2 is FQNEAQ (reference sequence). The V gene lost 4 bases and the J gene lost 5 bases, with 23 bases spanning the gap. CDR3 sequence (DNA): TGTGCCAGCAGCTATCCCTTACCCGGGGAGCGAAAAACTGAAGCTTTCTTT. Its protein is CASSYPLPGERKTEAFF.

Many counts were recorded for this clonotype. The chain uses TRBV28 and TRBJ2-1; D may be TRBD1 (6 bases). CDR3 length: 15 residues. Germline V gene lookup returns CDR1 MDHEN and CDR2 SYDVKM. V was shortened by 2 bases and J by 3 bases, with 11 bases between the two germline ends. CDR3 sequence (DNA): TGTGCCAGCAGTTTAGACTTGACAGGCTACAATGAGCAGTTCTTC. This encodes CASSLDLTGYNEQFF.

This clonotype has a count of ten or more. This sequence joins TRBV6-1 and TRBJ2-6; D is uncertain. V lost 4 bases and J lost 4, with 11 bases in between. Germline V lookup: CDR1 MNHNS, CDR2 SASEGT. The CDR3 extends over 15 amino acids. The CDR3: CASSALESGANVLTF. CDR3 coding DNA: TGTGCCAGCAGTGCCCTCGAATCCGGGGCCAACGTCCTGACTTTC.

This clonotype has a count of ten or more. CDR3 residues: CSAFRAGRSTDTQYF. As DNA, the CDR3 is TGCAGTGCCTTTAGGGCGGGACGGAGCACAGATACGCAGTATTTT. This chain links TRBV20-1 with TRBJ2-3; D is perhaps TRBD2 (6 bases). The CDR3 is 15 amino acids. Trimming left V 6 bases short and J 0 bases short, with 16 bases between. Per germline, CDR1 DFQATT and CDR2 SNEGSKA (reference sequence).

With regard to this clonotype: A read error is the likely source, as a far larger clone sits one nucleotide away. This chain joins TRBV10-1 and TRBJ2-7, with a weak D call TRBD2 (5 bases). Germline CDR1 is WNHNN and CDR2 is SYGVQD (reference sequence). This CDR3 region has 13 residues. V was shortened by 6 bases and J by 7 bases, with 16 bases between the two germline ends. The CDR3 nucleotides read TGCGCCAGCAGAGAAGCTAACGGGAATGAGCAGTACTTC. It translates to CASREANGNEQYF.

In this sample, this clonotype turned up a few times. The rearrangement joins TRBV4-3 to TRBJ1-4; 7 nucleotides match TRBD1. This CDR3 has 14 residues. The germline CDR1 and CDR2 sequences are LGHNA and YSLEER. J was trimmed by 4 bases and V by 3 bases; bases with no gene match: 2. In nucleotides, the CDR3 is TGCGCCAGCAGCCAGACAGGGCTTAATGAAAAACTGTTTTTT. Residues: CASSQTGLNEKLFF.

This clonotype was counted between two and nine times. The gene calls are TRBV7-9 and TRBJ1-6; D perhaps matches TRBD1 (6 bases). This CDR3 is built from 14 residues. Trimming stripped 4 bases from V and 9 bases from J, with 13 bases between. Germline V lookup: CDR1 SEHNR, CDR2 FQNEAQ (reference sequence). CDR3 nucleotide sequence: TGTGCCAGCAGCTCTCAGGGGATAGGTTCACCCCTCCACTTT. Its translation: CASSSQGIGSPLHF.

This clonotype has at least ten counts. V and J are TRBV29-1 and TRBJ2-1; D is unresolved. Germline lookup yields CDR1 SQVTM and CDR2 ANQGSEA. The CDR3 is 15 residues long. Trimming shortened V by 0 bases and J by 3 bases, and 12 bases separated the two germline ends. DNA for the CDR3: TGCAGCGTTGAAGAAGGACGGCTGTTCTACAATGAGCAGTTCTTC. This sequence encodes CSVEEGRLFYNEQFF.

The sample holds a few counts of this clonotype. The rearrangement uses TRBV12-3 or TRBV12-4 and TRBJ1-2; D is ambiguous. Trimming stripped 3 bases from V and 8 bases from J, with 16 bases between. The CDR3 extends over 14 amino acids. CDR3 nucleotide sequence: TGTGCCAGCAGTTTCGGGCAGCGCCCGGAGGGCTACACCTTC. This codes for CASSFGQRPEGYTF.

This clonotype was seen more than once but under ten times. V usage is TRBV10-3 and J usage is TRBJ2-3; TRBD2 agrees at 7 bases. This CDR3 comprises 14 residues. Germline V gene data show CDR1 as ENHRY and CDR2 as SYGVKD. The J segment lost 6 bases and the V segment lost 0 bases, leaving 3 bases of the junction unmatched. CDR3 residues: CAISESDSGDTQYF. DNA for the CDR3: TGTGCCATCAGTGAGTCGGATAGCGGGGATACGCAGTATTTT.

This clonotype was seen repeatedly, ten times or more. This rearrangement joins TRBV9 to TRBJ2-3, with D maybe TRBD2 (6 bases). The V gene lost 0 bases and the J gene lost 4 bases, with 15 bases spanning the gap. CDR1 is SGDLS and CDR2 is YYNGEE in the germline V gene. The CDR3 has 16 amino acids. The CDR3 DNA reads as TGTGCCAGCAGCGTAGCGGTAGCGGTCAACGCAGATACGCAGTATTTT. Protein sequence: CASSVAVAVNADTQYF.

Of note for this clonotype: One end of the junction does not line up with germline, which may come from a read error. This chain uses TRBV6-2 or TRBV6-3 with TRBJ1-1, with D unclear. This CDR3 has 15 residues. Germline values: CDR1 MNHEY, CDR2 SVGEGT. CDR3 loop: CASSEDGGSATEALF. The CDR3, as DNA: TGTGCCAGCAGTGAAGACGGAGGGTCTGCCACTGAAGCTCTCTTT.

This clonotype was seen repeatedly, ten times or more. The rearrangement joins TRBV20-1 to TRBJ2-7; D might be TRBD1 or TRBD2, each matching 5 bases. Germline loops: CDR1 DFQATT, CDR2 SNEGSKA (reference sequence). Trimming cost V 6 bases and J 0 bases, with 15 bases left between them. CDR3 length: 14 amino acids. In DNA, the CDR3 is TGCAGTGCCAGCGGCCGGGACGCCTCCTACGAGCAGTACTTC. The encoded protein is CSASGRDASYEQYF.

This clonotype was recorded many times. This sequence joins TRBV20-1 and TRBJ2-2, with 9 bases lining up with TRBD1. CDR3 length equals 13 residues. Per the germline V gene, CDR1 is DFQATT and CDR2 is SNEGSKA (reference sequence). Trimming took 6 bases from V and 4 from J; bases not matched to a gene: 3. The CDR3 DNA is TGCAGTGCCGCGACAGGGGGCACCGGGGAGCTGTTTTTT. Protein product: CSAATGGTGELFF.

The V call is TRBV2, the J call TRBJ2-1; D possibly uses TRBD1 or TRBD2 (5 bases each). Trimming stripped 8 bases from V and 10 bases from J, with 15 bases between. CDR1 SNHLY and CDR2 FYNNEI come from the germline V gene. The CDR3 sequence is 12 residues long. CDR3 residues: CASDSGSPEQFF. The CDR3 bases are TGTGCCAGCGACAGCGGCTCCCCGGAGCAGTTCTTC.

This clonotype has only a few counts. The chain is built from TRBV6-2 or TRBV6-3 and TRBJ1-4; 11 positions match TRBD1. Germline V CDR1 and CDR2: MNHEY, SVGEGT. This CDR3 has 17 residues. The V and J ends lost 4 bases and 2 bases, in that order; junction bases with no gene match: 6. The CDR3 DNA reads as TGTGCCAGCAGTTTCGGACAGGGGGCGTCTACTAATGAAAAACTGTTTTTT. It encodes CASSFGQGASTNEKLFF.

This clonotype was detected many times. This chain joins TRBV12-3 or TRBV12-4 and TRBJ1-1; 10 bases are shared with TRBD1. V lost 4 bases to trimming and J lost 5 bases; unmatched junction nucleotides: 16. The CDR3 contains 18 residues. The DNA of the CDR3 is TGTGCCAGCAGTTCGTCCCGGGACAGGGGAATGGAAATTACTGAAGCTTTCTTT. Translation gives CASSSSRDRGMEITEAFF.

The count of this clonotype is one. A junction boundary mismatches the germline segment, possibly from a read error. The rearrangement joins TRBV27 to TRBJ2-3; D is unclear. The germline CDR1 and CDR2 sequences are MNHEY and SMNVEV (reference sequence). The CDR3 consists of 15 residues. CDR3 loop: CASSFLGSSTNTQYF. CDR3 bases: TGTGCCAGCAGTTTTCTGGGAAGTTCCACAAATACGCAGTATTTT.

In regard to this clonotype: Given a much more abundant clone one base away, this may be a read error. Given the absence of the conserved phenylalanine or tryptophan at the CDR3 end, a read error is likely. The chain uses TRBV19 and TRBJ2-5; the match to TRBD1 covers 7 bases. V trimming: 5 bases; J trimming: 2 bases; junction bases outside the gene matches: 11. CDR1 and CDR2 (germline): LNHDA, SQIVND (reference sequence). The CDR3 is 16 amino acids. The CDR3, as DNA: TGTGCCAGTAGTCCTCTGACAGGGAAGGAGCAAGAGACCCAGTACTCC. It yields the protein CASSPLTGKEQETQYS.

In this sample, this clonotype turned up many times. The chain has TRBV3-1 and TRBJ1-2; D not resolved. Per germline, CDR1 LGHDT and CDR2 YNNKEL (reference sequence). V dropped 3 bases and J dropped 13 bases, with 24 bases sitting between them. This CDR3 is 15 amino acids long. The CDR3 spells CASSQGFPGPPGSTF. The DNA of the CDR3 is TGTGCCAGCAGCCAGGGATTTCCCGGGCCCCCCGGTTCCACCTTC.

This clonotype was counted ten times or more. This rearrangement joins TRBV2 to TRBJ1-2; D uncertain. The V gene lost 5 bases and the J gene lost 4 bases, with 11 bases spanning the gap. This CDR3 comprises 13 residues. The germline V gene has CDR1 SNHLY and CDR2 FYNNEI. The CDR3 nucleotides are TGTGCCAGCAGTCCGAGATCGCCCTATGGCTACACCTTC. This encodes CASSPRSPYGYTF.

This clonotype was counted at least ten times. CDR3 DNA: TGTGCCAGCAGTTGGGGGAGCTCCTACGAGCAGTACTTC. This sequence encodes CASSWGSSYEQYF. This rearrangement joins TRBV7-9 to TRBJ2-7; either TRBD1 or TRBD2 may fit D (5 bases each). The ends were cut back, 6 bases at V and 0 bases at J, with 9 bases in the middle. CDR3 length: 13 residues. The germline gives CDR1 SEHNR, CDR2 FQNEAQ (reference sequence).

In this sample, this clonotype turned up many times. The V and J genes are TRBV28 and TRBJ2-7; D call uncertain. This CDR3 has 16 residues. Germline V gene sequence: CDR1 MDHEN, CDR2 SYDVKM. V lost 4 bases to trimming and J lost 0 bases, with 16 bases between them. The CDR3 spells CASSYTHSESSYEQYF. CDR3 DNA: TGTGCCAGCAGTTATACACACAGCGAAAGCTCCTACGAGCAGTACTTC.

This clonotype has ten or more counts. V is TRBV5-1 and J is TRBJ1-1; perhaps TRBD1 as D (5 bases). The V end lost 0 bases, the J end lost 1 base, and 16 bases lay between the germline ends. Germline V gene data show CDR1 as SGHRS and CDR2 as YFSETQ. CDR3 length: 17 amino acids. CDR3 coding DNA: TGCGCCAGCAGCTTGGCCGGCCAGGGCTGGGCGAACACTGAAGCTTTCTTT. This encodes CASSLAGQGWANTEAFF. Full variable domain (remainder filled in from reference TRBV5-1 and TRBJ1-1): KAGVTQTPRYLIKTRGQQVTLSCSPISGHRSVSWYQQTPGQGLQFLFEYFSETQRNKGNFPGRFSGRQFSNSRSEMNVSTLELGDSALYLCASSLAGQGWANTEAFFGQGTRLTVV.

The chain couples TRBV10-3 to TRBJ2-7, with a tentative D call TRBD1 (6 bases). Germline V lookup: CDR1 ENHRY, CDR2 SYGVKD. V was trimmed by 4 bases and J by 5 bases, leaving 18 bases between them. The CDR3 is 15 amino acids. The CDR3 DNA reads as TGTGCCATCAGTGTTATTCGGGCAGGGGCCGACGAGCAGTACTTC. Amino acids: CAISVIRAGADEQYF.

CDR3 in DNA: TGCGCCAGCAGCCAAGCTGTAGGGAATGAAAAACTGTTTTTT. Its protein product is CASSQAVGNEKLFF. V and J are TRBV4-1 and TRBJ1-4; unclear D gene. This CDR3 is 14 amino acids long. Germline assignment: CDR1 MGHRA and CDR2 YSYEKL. V was clipped by 1 base and J by 5 bases, with 8 bases between them.

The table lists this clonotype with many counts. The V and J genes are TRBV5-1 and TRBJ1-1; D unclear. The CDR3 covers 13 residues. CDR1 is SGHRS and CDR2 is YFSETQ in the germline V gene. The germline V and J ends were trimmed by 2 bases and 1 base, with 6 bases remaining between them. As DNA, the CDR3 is TGCGCCAGCAGCTTTACAGCGAACACTGAAGCTTTCTTT. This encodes CASSFTANTEAFF.